A single sample is the source of the 5 T cell receptor beta chains below, sequenced in a study of Ad26.COV2.S vaccination and SARS-CoV-2 variants. Treatment given: about 20 received Ad26.COV2.S at low or high dose, single or two shots; 5 received placebo; per-sample allocation not given. Collection of the samples took place on day 63 after the first injection of vaccine or placebo. Sequencing used immunoSEQ multiplex PCR; TCRdb keeps in-frame clones, though not all of them. The sample consists of 400,000 to 450,000 clones, around 90% of them appearing once. The source material was peripheral blood, sampled in a trial of Ad26.COV2.S vaccine versus placebo. These receptors originate from a person aged 18 to 65 who received the Ad26.COV2.S COVID-19 vaccine or a placebo.

The chain recombines TRBV20-1 with TRBJ2-1; D gene uncertain. Trimming took 6 bases from V and 7 from J, leaving 10 bases between them. CDR3 length: 11 residues. Germline-derived CDR1 and CDR2 are DFQATT and SNEGSKA (reference sequence). Written as DNA, the CDR3 is TGCAGTGCCTCAATGGGGAATGAGCAGTTCTTC. Its protein product is CSASMGNEQFF.

The chain is built from TRBV20-1 and TRBJ1-4, with D maybe TRBD1 (5 bases). V was pared by 3 bases and J by 8 bases, with 13 bases between. Germline CDR1 is DFQATT and CDR2 is SNEGSKA (reference sequence). The CDR3 runs to 13 residues. CDR3 protein: CSASIDSGEKLFF. The CDR3 DNA reads TGCAGTGCTAGTATCGACAGTGGAGAAAAACTGTTTTTT.

This clone was seen only once. The chain is built from TRBV3-1 (or the pseudogene TRBV3-2) and TRBJ2-7; D is perhaps TRBD2 (5 bases). The CDR3 is made up of 18 amino acids. Germline V CDR1 and CDR2: LGHDT, YNNKEL (reference sequence). V gave up 4 bases and J gave up 3 bases, with 25 bases separating them. DNA for the CDR3: TGTGCCAGCAGCCCCAGAGCGGCGGTCCCCCTAACCTACTACGAGCAGTACTTC. This encodes CASSPRAAVPLTYYEQYF.

The table lists this clone with a count of one. The chain carries TRBV7-9 and TRBJ1-5; no reliable D call. CDR3 length equals 14 residues. Germline V lookup: CDR1 SEHNR, CDR2 FQNEAQ (reference sequence). Trimming removed 1 base from V and 6 bases from J, with 10 bases in between. This chain's CDR3 is CASSLVGEAQPQHF. For the CDR3, the DNA is TGTGCCAGCAGCTTAGTTGGGGAGGCTCAGCCCCAGCATTTT.

The chain combines TRBV6-2 or TRBV6-3 with TRBJ1-2, with D unresolved. CDR1 is MNHEY, CDR2 SVGEGT, per germline. The V and J ends lost 4 bases and 1 base respectively, with 19 bases between them. This CDR3 is built from 17 residues. For the CDR3, the DNA is TGTGCCAGCAGTTCCCGTCTTGTCGGCAGGAATAACTATGGCTACACCTTC. It is translated as CASSSRLVGRNNYGYTF.